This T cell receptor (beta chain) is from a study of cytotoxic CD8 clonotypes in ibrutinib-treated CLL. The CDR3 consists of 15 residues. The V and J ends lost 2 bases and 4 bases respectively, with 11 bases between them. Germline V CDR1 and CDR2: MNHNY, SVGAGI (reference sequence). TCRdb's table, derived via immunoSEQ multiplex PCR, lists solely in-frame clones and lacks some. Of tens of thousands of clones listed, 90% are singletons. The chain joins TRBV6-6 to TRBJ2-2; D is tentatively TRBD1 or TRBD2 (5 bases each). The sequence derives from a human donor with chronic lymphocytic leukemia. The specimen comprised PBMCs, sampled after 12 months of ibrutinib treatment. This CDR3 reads CASSYVGVGTGELFF. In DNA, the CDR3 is TGTGCCAGCAGTTACGTGGGGGTCGGCACCGGGGAGCTGTTTTTT.